Presented here are 29 T cell receptor beta chains from one specimen sequenced in a study of identical twins (dated by TCRdb to between 2015 and 2016). Library method: 5' RACE. Sequencing used an Illumina HiSeq 2000. TCRdb's own reprocessing of the public reads used fastp at Q25 and MiXCR and kept productive beta chains. Each entry merges the rows of one CDR3 protein and shows their most common DNA and genes. This sample holds about 700,000 distinct CDR3 sequences; over 5% were observed only once. Of the sample, around 1.7% falls within the top ten clones. Sequencing was done on a sample of naive T cells sorted from blood. The sample's cell subset or site label, decoded: cells isolated with a human naive T-cell isolation kit. Receptors originate from a man younger than 30 in good health.

The chain uses TRBV7-8 and TRBJ2-2; D is possibly TRBD1 (5 bases). Germline CDR1 reads SGHVS; CDR2 reads FQNEAQ. This CDR3 region has 14 residues. V dropped 4 bases and J dropped 7 bases, with 13 bases sitting between them. CDR3 protein: CASSSTDFGGELFF. CDR3 coding DNA: TGTGCCAGCAGCTCGACAGACTTCGGCGGGGAGCTGTTTTTT.

This clonotype was observed a few times. The chain joins TRBV28 to TRBJ2-5, with a possible D match to TRBD2 (6 bases). Trimming took off 5 bases at V and 5 bases at J, with 9 bases between the two ends. The CDR3 is 12 residues long. Germline V lookup: CDR1 MDHEN, CDR2 SYDVKM. The CDR3 DNA is TGTGCCAGCAGTGGGACTTCGGAGACCCAGTACTTC. The encoded protein is CASSGTSETQYF.

This chain uses TRBV6-2 or TRBV6-3 with TRBJ2-7, with D uncertain. V lost 2 bases, J lost 6 bases, and 14 bases lay in between. The CDR3 spans 14 residues. Germline CDR1 MNHEY, CDR2 SVGEGT. The CDR3 DNA follows: TGTGCCAGCAGTTACGATGGTTTCAATCGCGAGCAGTACTTC. Translating gives CASSYDGFNREQYF.

This clonotype was detected only a few times. The chain joins TRBV7-9 to TRBJ2-7; D may be TRBD1 (5 bases). The CDR3 extends over 13 amino acids. V was cut by 5 bases and J by 1 base, with 9 bases left in between. Per germline, CDR1 SEHNR and CDR2 FQNEAQ (reference sequence). CDR3 sequence reads: CASSERGSYEQYF. DNA of the CDR3: TGTGCCAGCAGCGAAAGGGGTTCCTACGAGCAGTACTTC.

This clonotype was observed many times. The chain has TRBV5-1 and TRBJ2-5; D uncertain. The germline V and J ends were trimmed by 2 bases and 2 bases, with 7 bases remaining between them. The germline V gene encodes CDR1 SGHRS and CDR2 YFSETQ. CDR3 length: 13 amino acids. The CDR3 DNA reads TGCGCCAGCAGCTTAGTGGAGCAAGAGACCCAGTACTTC. It encodes CASSLVEQETQYF.

This clonotype was recorded many times. The rearrangement uses TRBV27 and TRBJ2-3; D unclear. V dropped 7 bases and J dropped 1 base, with 15 bases sitting between them. Germline loops: CDR1 MNHEY, CDR2 SMNVEV (reference sequence). The CDR3 has 15 amino acids. DNA for the CDR3: TGTGCCAGCACCCCGATTCAGGCTGGCACAGATACGCAGTATTTT. Amino acid sequence: CASTPIQAGTDTQYF.

The sample holds many counts of this clonotype. The chain couples TRBV4-2 to TRBJ2-7, with TRBD2 identical over 7 bases. Germline trimming cut 0 bases from V and 2 bases from J; bases unmatched to any gene: 4. Germline V gives CDR1 LGHNA, CDR2 YNFKEQ. This CDR3 spans 15 amino acids. This chain's CDR3 is CASSQEERGTYEQYF. The CDR3 region has the DNA TGTGCCAGCAGCCAAGAAGAGCGGGGAACCTACGAGCAGTACTTC.

This clonotype was detected ten times or more. This rearrangement joins TRBV20-1 to TRBJ2-5; maybe TRBD2 (5 bases). The CDR3 covers 11 residues. CDR1 and CDR2 (germline): DFQATT, SNEGSKA (reference sequence). V lost 3 bases and J 5 bases, leaving 7 bases between the germline ends. DNA for the CDR3: TGCAGTGCTAGCCAGCGGGAGACCCAGTACTTC. This gives the protein CSASQRETQYF.

This clonotype was seen more than once but under ten times. V and J are TRBV29-1 and TRBJ2-7; weak D call: TRBD2 (6 bases). The CDR3 totals 12 residues. V was cut by 3 bases and J by 2 bases, with 8 bases left in between. Germline values: CDR1 SQVTM, CDR2 ANQGSEA. CDR3 in amino acids: CSVDGGTYEQYF. The CDR3 DNA reads as TGCAGCGTTGACGGGGGTACCTACGAGCAGTACTTC.

The gene calls are TRBV6-5 and TRBJ1-6; D may be TRBD1 (6 bases). This CDR3 is 15 amino acids long. V lost 4 bases and J lost 11, with 18 bases in between. From germline, CDR1 is MNHEY and CDR2 SVGAGI. Here the CDR3 DNA reads TGTGCCAGCAGTTCCGGACAGTTTAACGGGCCACCCCTCCACTTT. As protein: CASSSGQFNGPPLHF.

There are many counts of this clonotype. This chain connects TRBV20-1 to TRBJ1-2, with 9 bases fitting TRBD1. CDR3 length: 15 amino acids. J gave up 4 bases and V 4 bases, and 10 bases lay outside the gene matches. CDR1 and CDR2 from the germline V gene are DFQATT and SNEGSKA (reference sequence). The CDR3, as DNA: TGCAGTGCTACCAGGACAGGGGATATAGGCTATGGCTACACCTTC. Its protein product is CSATRTGDIGYGYTF.

In this sample, this clonotype turned up a few times. The genes are TRBV7-9 and TRBJ2-4; D is ambiguous. There are 15 residues in the CDR3. Trimming removed 4 bases at V and 0 bases at J, with 10 bases between. CDR1 and CDR2 (germline): SEHNR, FQNEAQ (reference sequence). The CDR3 DNA reads as TGTGCCAGCAGCTCCCTCGGCCTAGCCAAAAACATTCAGTACTTC. Translating gives CASSSLGLAKNIQYF.

This clonotype showed up many times. The gene calls are TRBV6-1 and TRBJ1-3; D not certain. Germline values: CDR1 MNHNS, CDR2 SASEGT. This CDR3 has 13 amino acids. V was trimmed by 5 bases and J by 0 bases, leaving 5 bases between them. This chain's CDR3 is CASSPYSGNTIYF. As DNA, the CDR3 is TGTGCCAGCAGTCCTTACTCTGGAAACACCATATATTTT.

In its sample, this clonotype was seen a few times. The chain combines TRBV18 with TRBJ1-3, with D possibly matching TRBD1 (6 bases). Deletions cut 0 bases from V and 0 bases from J, with 12 bases between. CDR3 length equals 17 residues. CDR1 is KGHSH and CDR2 is LQKENI in the germline V gene. Here the CDR3 DNA reads TGTGCCAGCTCACCACCGGGGGCAGAACTCTCTGGAAACACCATATATTTT. Its translation: CASSPPGAELSGNTIYF.

This clonotype has more than one count but fewer than ten. The junction shows a germline mismatch at one end, possibly a read error. The chain combines TRBV3-1 with TRBJ2-3; 12 bases agree with TRBD1. The V gene's germline CDR1 is LGHDT and CDR2 YNNKEL (reference sequence). CDR3 size: 12 residues. DNA of the CDR3: TGTGCCAGCAGCCAAGCCGGGACAGGGGGCGCCTTT. Translating gives CASSQAGTGGAF.

This clonotype was counted ten times or more. The chain has TRBV7-6 and TRBJ2-1; maybe TRBD1 (6 bases). V was trimmed by 2 bases and J by 3 bases, leaving 20 bases between them. Per the germline V gene, CDR1 is SGHVS and CDR2 is FNYEAQ. CDR3 length: 18 residues. CDR3 region: CASSLSIYGQNRYNEQFF. CDR3 DNA: TGTGCCAGCAGCTTAAGCATTTATGGACAGAACCGCTACAATGAGCAGTTCTTC.

This clonotype was seen at least ten times. CDR3 in amino acids: CATARGRTELGEQYF. For the CDR3, the DNA is TGTGCCACCGCTCGGGGACGGACGGAACTGGGGGAGCAGTACTTC. The V call is TRBV6-1, the J call TRBJ2-7, with D perhaps TRBD1 or TRBD2 (5 bases each). The V gene lost 10 bases and the J gene lost 7 bases, with 26 bases spanning the gap. CDR3 length: 15 amino acids. CDR1 and CDR2 (germline): MNHNS, SASEGT.

This clonotype was counted at least ten times. This chain joins TRBV6-2 or TRBV6-3 and TRBJ2-1; D unclear. The CDR3 totals 13 residues. V lost 0 bases and J lost 5, with 5 bases in between. Per germline, CDR1 MNHEY and CDR2 SVGEGT. The CDR3, as DNA: TGTGCCAGCAGTTACTCAACCCACAATGAGCAGTTCTTC. Its translation is CASSYSTHNEQFF.

V gene TRBV18 combines with J gene TRBJ1-1; maybe TRBD1 (6 bases). V lost 2 bases to trimming and J lost 3 bases, with 13 bases between them. From germline, CDR1 is KGHSH and CDR2 LQKENI. CDR3 length equals 15 residues. The CDR3 DNA follows: TGTGCCAGCTCACCAGGGGGCGGCTTCTACACTGAAGCTTTCTTT. This sequence encodes CASSPGGGFYTEAFF. Based on the CDR3 plus reference TRBV18 and TRBJ1-1, the full variable domain is NAGVMQNPRHLVRRRGQEARLRCSPMKGHSHVYWYRQLPEEGLKFMVYLQKENIIDESGMPKERFSAEFPKEGPSILRIQQVVRGDSAAYFCASSPGGGFYTEAFFGQGTRLTVV.

This clonotype has just a few counts. This chain uses TRBV11-2 with TRBJ2-3; D is ambiguous. Deletions cut 2 bases from V and 2 bases from J, with 8 bases between. The CDR3 extends over 14 amino acids. Germline V gene data show CDR1 as SGHAT and CDR2 as FQNNGV. The DNA of the CDR3 is TGTGCCAGCAGCTTATACCACTACACAGATACGCAGTATTTT. Amino acid sequence: CASSLYHYTDTQYF.

This rearrangement joins TRBV20-1 to TRBJ1-5, with D hard to call. The CDR3 is 14 amino acids. The germline V gene has CDR1 DFQATT and CDR2 SNEGSKA (reference sequence). With 0 bases removed from V and 9 bases from J, the gap between germline ends came to 15 bases. The chain's CDR3 is CSARDHLERGPQHF. Here the CDR3 DNA reads TGCAGTGCTAGAGATCATCTGGAGAGAGGGCCCCAGCATTTT.

The V call is TRBV5-1, the J call TRBJ2-2, with 10 bases that match TRBD2. CDR1 SGHRS and CDR2 YFSETQ come from the germline V gene. The length of the CDR3 is 18 residues. J lost 2 bases, V lost 1 base, and 8 bases had no gene match. The CDR3 loop is CASSLNPSGSRNTGELFF. The DNA for the CDR3 is TGCGCCAGCAGCTTGAATCCTAGCGGGAGTCGAAACACCGGGGAGCTGTTTTTT. Filled out from reference TRBV5-1 and TRBJ2-2, the complete variable domain reads KAGVTQTPRYLIKTRGQQVTLSCSPISGHRSVSWYQQTPGQGLQFLFEYFSETQRNKGNFPGRFSGRQFSNSRSEMNVSTLELGDSALYLCASSLNPSGSRNTGELFFGEGSRLTVL.

This clonotype was seen repeatedly, ten times or more. The V and J genes are TRBV6-1 and TRBJ1-5; D perhaps matches TRBD1 (5 bases). Trimming stripped 7 bases from V and 0 bases from J, with 13 bases between. Germline-derived CDR1 and CDR2 are MNHNS and SASEGT. This CDR3 has 15 residues. CDR3 sequence (DNA): TGTGCCAGCATACGGGGGAGCCTTAGCAATCAGCCCCAGCATTTT. This codes for CASIRGSLSNQPQHF.

In this sample, this clonotype turned up a few times. The chain combines TRBV20-1 with TRBJ1-5; weak D call: TRBD1 (5 bases). Germline-derived CDR1 and CDR2 are DFQATT and SNEGSKA (reference sequence). The germline V and J ends were trimmed by 6 bases and 1 base, with 13 bases remaining between them. There are 14 residues in the CDR3. The CDR3 region is CSAMDMKSNQPQHF. As DNA, the CDR3 is TGCAGTGCCATGGACATGAAGAGCAATCAGCCCCAGCATTTT.

This clonotype was detected ten times or more. The chain employs TRBV5-1 and TRBJ2-1; D is perhaps TRBD2 (6 bases). The V gene lost 0 bases and the J gene lost 6 bases, with 13 bases spanning the gap. CDR3 length: 15 residues. Germline CDR1 and CDR2: SGHRS and YFSETQ. Here the CDR3 reads CASSLGFDGGNEQFF. CDR3 coding DNA: TGCGCCAGCAGCTTGGGTTTCGACGGGGGCAATGAGCAGTTCTTC.

This clonotype was detected ten times or more. The chain links TRBV15 to TRBJ2-1; maybe TRBD2 (5 bases). CDR1 and CDR2 (germline): LNHNV, YYDKDF (reference sequence). This CDR3 comprises 14 residues. With 6 bases removed from V and 7 bases from J, the gap between germline ends came to 16 bases. The CDR3 coding sequence is TGTGCCACCAGTATAGCGTCAACTAGTAATGAGCAGTTCTTC. This encodes CATSIASTSNEQFF.

This chain uses TRBV4-1 with TRBJ2-1; D unclear. Per germline, CDR1 MGHRA and CDR2 YSYEKL. The CDR3 length is 16 residues. V was clipped by 0 bases and J by 0 bases, with 9 bases between them. CDR3 sequence: CASSQDSLSSYNEQFF. In DNA, the CDR3 is TGCGCCAGCAGCCAAGATAGTCTGAGCTCCTACAATGAGCAGTTCTTC.

This clonotype has only a few counts. CDR3 nucleotides: TGTGCCAGCAGTGTATCCGGCACCCACTACAATGAGCAGTTCTTC. This codes for CASSVSGTHYNEQFF. The chain combines TRBV7-2 with TRBJ2-1, with D hard to call. V dropped 6 bases and J dropped 3 bases, with 15 bases sitting between them. CDR3 length equals 15 residues. Germline loops: CDR1 SGHTA, CDR2 FQGNSA.

This clonotype was detected many times. This chain links TRBV5-1 with TRBJ2-3; either TRBD1 or TRBD2 may supply D (5 bases each). Trimming removed 7 bases at V and 0 bases at J, with 15 bases between. The V gene's germline CDR1 is SGHRS and CDR2 YFSETQ. This CDR3 has 15 residues. The CDR3 here is CASQSRGASTDTQYF. Written as DNA, the CDR3 is TGCGCCAGCCAAAGCAGAGGGGCGAGCACAGATACGCAGTATTTT.